This T cell receptor beta chain was sequenced during a study of cytotoxic CD8 clonotypes in ibrutinib-treated CLL. Only one count was recorded for this clone. Using immunoSEQ multiplex PCR, the repertoire was profiled, and TCRdb retains in-frame clones only, with some absent. The table includes more than 110,000 clones, about 70% detected once. This sequence originates from a human donor with chronic lymphocytic leukemia. The specimen comprised PBMCs, sampled after 24 months of ibrutinib treatment.

In DNA, the CDR3 is TGCGCCAGCAGCTTGGCCGGTGGGGGAAAATCCTACAATGAGCAGTTCTTC. Residues: CASSLAGGGKSYNEQFF. The genes are TRBV5-1 and TRBJ2-1; D may match TRBD1 or TRBD2 (5 bases each). Per the germline V gene, CDR1 is SGHRS and CDR2 is YFSETQ. The V end was cut by 0 bases, the J end by 1 base, with 14 bases between. The CDR3 consists of 17 residues.